Detailed here is one T cell receptor beta chain. Its matching antigen is unknown. The CDR3 contains 13 residues. The V gene lost 1 base and the J gene lost 6 bases, with 7 bases spanning the gap. Germline CDR1 and CDR2: LNHNV and YYDKDF (reference sequence). The beta constant-region primer was an equimolar mix of two oligonucleotides covering TRBC1 and TRBC2. Ligated cDNA was amplified by four rounds of PCR with nested alpha and beta constant-region primers and SP2. An oligonucleotide with the SP2 primer and a 12-nucleotide UMI was ligated to the cDNA 3' end. TCRdb fed the UMI-ligation and nested PCR reads into MiXCR, producing one record per CDR3 protein. This table holds over 100,000 distinct CDR3 sequences, approximately 37% found once. This record comes from a study of naive and memory T cell subsets. Broader study findings: Over 85% of naive TCR sequences appeared only once, unlike memory subsets. Clonotypes here are unpaired alpha or beta chain sequences.

CD4 T cells were positively selected, then CD8 T cells from the CD4-negative fraction. The rearrangement links TRBV15 to TRBJ1-5; D is unclear. The clonotype originates from a human donor in good health. Sequences were obtained from central memory CD4+ T cells from blood. CDR3 sequence reads: CATSRAPSQPQHF. In DNA, the CDR3 is TGTGCCACCAGCAGAGCGCCTTCTCAGCCCCAGCATTTT.